This T cell receptor beta chain stems from a study of spatial heterogeneity in lung cancer. Findings and limits, study-wide: Expanded alpha and beta TCR counts within tumors tracked tumor mutation counts.

Indicated time point: sample taken at primary tumor resection. Researchers sequenced whole RNA taken from tumor, nontumor lung or frozen PBMC without sorting. Via MiXCR, TCRdb re-called the 5' RACE reads, giving one row per CDR3 protein. This sample carries 15,000 to 20,000 distinct CDR3 sequences, under 8% of them seen once, and the ten largest clones take around 6.5%. This clonotype was observed many times. Its antigen is as yet unknown. Little can be read into the size of this beta chain, an off-target read in a library designed for alpha chains. CDR1 and CDR2 (germline): SGHVS, FNYEAQ. Trimming took 0 bases from V and 3 from J; bases not matched to a gene: 9. This CDR3 has 17 amino acids.

The J gene is TRBJ2-3, the V gene TRBV7-6; 7 nucleotides match TRBD1. This material consisted of lung tumor tissue, taken at surgery. The clonotype comes from a male donor with early-stage non-small cell lung cancer. CDR3 sequence reads: CASSLAHRGVQTDTQYF. The CDR3, as DNA: TGTGCCAGCAGCTTAGCGCACAGGGGAGTCCAAACAGATACGCAGTATTTT.